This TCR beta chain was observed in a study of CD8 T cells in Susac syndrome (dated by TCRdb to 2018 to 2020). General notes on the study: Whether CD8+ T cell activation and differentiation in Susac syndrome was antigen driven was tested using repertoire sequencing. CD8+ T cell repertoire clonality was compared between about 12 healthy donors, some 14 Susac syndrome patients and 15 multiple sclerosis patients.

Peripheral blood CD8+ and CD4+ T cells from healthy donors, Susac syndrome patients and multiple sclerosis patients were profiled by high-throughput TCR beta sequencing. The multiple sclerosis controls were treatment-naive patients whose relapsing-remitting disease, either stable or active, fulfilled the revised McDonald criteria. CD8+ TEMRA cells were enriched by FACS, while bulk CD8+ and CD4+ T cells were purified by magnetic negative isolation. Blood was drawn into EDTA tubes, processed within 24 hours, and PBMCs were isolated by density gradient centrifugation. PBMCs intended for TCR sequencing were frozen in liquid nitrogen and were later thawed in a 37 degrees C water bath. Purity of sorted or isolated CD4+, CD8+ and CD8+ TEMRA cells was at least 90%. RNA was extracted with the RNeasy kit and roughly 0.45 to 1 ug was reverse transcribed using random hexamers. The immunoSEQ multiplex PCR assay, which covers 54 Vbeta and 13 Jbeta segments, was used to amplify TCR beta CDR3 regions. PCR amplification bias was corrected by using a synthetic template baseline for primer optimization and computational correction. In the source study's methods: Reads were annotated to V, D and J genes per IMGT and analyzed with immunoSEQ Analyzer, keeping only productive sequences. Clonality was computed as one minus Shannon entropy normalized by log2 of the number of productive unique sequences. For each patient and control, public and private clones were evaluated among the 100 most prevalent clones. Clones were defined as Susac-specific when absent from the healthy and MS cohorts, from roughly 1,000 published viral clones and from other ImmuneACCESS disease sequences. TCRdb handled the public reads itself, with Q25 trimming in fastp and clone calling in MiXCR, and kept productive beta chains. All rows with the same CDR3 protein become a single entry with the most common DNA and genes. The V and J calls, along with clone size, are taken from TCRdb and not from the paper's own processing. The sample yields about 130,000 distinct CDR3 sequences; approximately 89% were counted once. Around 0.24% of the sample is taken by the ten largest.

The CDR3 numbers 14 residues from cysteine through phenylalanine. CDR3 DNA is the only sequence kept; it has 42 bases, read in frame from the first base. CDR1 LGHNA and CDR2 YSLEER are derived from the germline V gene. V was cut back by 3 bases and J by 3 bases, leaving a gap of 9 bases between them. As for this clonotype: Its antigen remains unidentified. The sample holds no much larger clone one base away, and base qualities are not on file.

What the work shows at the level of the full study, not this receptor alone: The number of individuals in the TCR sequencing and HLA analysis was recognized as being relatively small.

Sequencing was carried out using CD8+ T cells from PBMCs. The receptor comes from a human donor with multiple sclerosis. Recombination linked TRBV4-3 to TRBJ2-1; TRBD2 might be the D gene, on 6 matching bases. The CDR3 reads CASSHQGGYNEQFF. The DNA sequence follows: TGCGCCAGCAGCCATCAGGGAGGCTACAATGAGCAGTTCTTC.